A selection of T cell receptor beta chains follows, all from one sample in a study of Graves' ophthalmopathy and Graves' hyperthyroidism. TCRdb itself ran the multiplex PCR reads through MiXCR, one entry per CDR3 protein. The sample holds almost 750,000 distinct CDR3 sequences, 40% seen once. The sequencing input was peripheral blood. Receptors were obtained from an adult man with Graves' ophthalmopathy. Each CDR3 is given with its conserved first and last residue. A D gene is named only where the DNA matches it firmly. The size field is filled for only some rows; it gives once, few, many or a size class.

TRBD1,TRBV7-9,many,TRBJ2-7,CASNRDRASYEQYF,TGTGCCAGCAACCGAGACAGGGCCTCCTACGAGCAGTACTTC
.,TRBV10-3,few,TRBJ2-7,CAISEYSGADYEQYF,TGTGCCATCAGTGAGTATTCAGGGGCGGACTACGAGCAGTACTTC
TRBD1,TRBV24-1,.,TRBJ1-1,CASSDRQGYGEAFF,TGTGCCAGCAGTGATAGACAGGGGTATGGTGAAGCTTTCTTT
.,TRBV9,.,TRBJ2-7,CASSGPPSGASYEQYF,TGTGCCAGCAGCGGCCCCCCCTCGGGGGCCTCCTACGAGCAGTACTTC
.,TRBV7-9,many,TRBJ1-4,CASSLVGSSEKLFF,TGTGCCAGCAGCTTAGTGGGCTCGTCTGAAAAACTGTTTTTT
.,TRBV2,many,TRBJ2-7,CASRAGSVRTYEQYF,TGTGCCAGCAGGGCGGGTTCGGTCAGAACCTACGAGCAGTACTTC
.,TRBV5-4,many,TRBJ2-5,CASSFGGSETQYF,TGTGCCAGCAGCTTCGGGGGCTCAGAGACCCAGTACTTC
.,TRBV10-3,few,TRBJ2-6,CASSGMPAGANVLTF,TGTGCCAGCAGTGGGATGCCGGCGGGGGCCAACGTCCTGACTTTC
.,TRBV7-9,few,TRBJ1-4,CASSSLAGRGGTNEKLFF,TGTGCCAGCAGTTCCCTGGCGGGCAGGGGAGGCACTAATGAAAAACTGTTTTTT
.,TRBV11-2,few,TRBJ1-4,CASSLGVSLATNEKLFF,TGTGCCAGCAGCTTAGGGGTCAGCCTAGCAACTAATGAAAAACTGTTTTTT
.,TRBV9,.,TRBJ2-2,CASSPDMDWANTGELFF,TGTGCCAGCAGCCCCGATATGGATTGGGCGAACACCGGGGAGCTGTTTTTT
.,TRBV20-1,.,TRBJ1-3,CSAREDLSSGNTIYF,TGCAGTGCTAGAGAGGACCTTAGCTCTGGAAACACCATATATTTT
TRBD1,TRBV7-2,many,TRBJ1-6,CASSSNTGGSSPLHF,TGTGCCAGCAGCTCCAACACAGGGGGGAGTTCACCCCTCCACTTT
.,TRBV19,few,TRBJ2-7,CASSQDRGYIEQYF,TGTGCCAGCAGCCAAGATCGCGGGTACATCGAGCAGTACTTC
.,TRBV24-1,few,TRBJ1-5,CAWSSTADHQPQHF,TGTGCCTGGAGCTCGACAGCTGACCATCAGCCCCAGCATTTT
.,TRBV11-2,.,TRBJ2-3,CASSKIMGGQITDTQYF,TGTGCCAGCAGCAAGATAATGGGGGGGCAGATCACAGATACGCAGTATTTT
.,TRBV20-1,few,TRBJ1-6,CSAIGGGRNSPLHF,TGCAGTGCTATAGGGGGGGGTAGGAATTCACCCCTCCACTTT
.,TRBV24-1,.,TRBJ2-7,CATSDRPGQAQQRYF,TGTGCCACCAGTGACCGGCCGGGACAAGCTCAGCAGCGGTACTTC
TRBD2,TRBV20-1,few,TRBJ2-5,CSARATHPRLAEGETQYF,TGCAGTGCTAGAGCTACCCATCCACGACTAGCGGAGGGGGAGACCCAGTACTTC
TRBD2,TRBV4-2,few,TRBJ2-5,CASSQDNRLAGQETQYF,TGTGCCAGCAGCCAAGATAACCGACTAGCGGGACAAGAGACCCAGTACTTC
.,TRBV25-1,.,TRBJ1-5,CASSLERQNQPQHF,TGTGCCAGCAGCTTAGAAAGACAGAATCAGCCCCAGCATTTT